This T cell receptor beta chain was recorded in a study of beta chain features in type 1 diabetes. The study's findings and limits: Type 1 diabetes patients had fewer VDJ junction insertions and more deletions. Compared with healthy donors, patients appeared to share more similar naive, central memory and regulatory TCRB repertoires. When cDNA is sequenced, cells with high TCR expression could be over-represented.

This clone was observed a handful of times. Antigen unknown. Germline V CDR1 and CDR2: SNHLY, FYNNEI. The V and J ends lost 7 bases and 5 bases respectively, with 11 bases between them. The CDR3 has 12 residues. Since all of the isolated RNA was reverse transcribed, expressed TCRB transcripts were what got sequenced. Clones were read by immunoSEQ multiplex PCR, and TCRdb kept only the in-frame ones, dropping some. The repertoire includes roughly 450,000 clones, approximately 10% of them detected once, and around 0.05% sits in the top ten. The V and J genes are TRBV2 and TRBJ2-5; tentative D call: TRBD2 (6 bases). The sample consisted of naive CD4+ T cells from blood. This receptor was identified in a woman aged 18 to 35 in good health. CDR3 protein: CASKIGGETQYF. DNA of the CDR3: TGTGCCAGCAAGATCGGAGGGGAGACCCAGTACTTC. The entire variable domain, with the rest obtained from reference TRBV2 and TRBJ2-5, is as follows: EPEVTQTPSHQVTQMGQEVILRCVPISNHLYFYWYRQILGQKVEFLVSFYNNEISEKSEIFDDQFSVERPDGSNFTLKIRSTKLEDSAMYFCASKIGGETQYFGPGTRLLVL.